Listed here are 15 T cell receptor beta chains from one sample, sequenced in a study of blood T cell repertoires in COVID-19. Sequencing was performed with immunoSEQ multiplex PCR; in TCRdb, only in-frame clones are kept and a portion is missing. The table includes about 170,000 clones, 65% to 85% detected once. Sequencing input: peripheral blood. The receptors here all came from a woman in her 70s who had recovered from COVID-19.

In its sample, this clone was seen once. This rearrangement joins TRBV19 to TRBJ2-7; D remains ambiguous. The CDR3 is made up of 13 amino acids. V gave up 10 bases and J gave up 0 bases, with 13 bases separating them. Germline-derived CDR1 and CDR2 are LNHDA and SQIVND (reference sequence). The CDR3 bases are TGTGCCACCTCAACTCTACCCTCCTACGAGCAGTACTTC. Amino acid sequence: CATSTLPSYEQYF.

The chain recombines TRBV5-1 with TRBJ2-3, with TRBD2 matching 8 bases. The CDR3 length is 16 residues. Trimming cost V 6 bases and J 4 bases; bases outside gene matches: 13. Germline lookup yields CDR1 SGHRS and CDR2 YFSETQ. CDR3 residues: CASTPGLSGGPDTQYF. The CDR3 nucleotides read TGCGCCAGCACCCCAGGCCTAAGCGGGGGCCCAGATACGCAGTATTTT.

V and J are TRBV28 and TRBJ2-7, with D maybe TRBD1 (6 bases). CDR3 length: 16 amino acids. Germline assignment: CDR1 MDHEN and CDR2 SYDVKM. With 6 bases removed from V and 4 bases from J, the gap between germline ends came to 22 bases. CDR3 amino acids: CASSSPGAASLYEQYF. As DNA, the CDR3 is TGTGCCAGCAGCTCCCCAGGGGCGGCTTCGCTTTACGAGCAGTACTTC.

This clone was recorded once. CDR3 DNA sequence: TGTGCTAGTGGTTTGCCCCGCGGCACGAGGAACACTGAAGCTTTCTTT. This gives the protein CASGLPRGTRNTEAFF. The chain couples TRBV12-5 to TRBJ1-1; D remains ambiguous. Germline assignment: CDR1 LGHNT and CDR2 FRNRAP. The CDR3 extends over 16 amino acids. V lost 2 bases, J lost 1 base, and 14 bases lay in between.

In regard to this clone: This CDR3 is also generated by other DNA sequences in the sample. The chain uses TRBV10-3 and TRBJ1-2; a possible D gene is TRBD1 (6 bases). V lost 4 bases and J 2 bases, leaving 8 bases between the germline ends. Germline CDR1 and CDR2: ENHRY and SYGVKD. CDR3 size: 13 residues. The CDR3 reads CAISAGQNYGYTF. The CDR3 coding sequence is TGTGCCATCAGTGCCGGACAGAACTATGGCTACACCTTC.

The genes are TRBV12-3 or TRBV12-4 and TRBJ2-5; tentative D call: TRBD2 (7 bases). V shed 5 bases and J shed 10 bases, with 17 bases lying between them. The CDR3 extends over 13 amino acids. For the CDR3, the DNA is TGTGCCAGCAGTCGACCGGGGGGAGGGGGCCAGTACTTC. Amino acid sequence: CASSRPGGGGQYF.

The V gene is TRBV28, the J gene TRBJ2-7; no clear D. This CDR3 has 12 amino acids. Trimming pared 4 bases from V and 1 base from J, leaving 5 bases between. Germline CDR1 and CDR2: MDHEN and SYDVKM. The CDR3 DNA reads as TGTGCCAGCAGTTCCCCATCCTACGAGCAGTACTTC. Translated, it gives CASSSPSYEQYF.

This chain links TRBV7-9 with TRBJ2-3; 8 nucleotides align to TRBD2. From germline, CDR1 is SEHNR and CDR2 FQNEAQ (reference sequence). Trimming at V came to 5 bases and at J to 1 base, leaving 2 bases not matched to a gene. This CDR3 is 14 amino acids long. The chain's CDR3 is CASSLTSGTDTQYF. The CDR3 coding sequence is TGTGCCAGCAGCCTGACTAGCGGCACAGATACGCAGTATTTT.

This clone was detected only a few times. CDR3 in DNA: TGCGCCAGCACGGAGGGGGGGCCCCTTACCTACGAGCAGTACTTC. It yields the protein CASTEGGPLTYEQYF. The chain joins TRBV5-1 to TRBJ2-7, with a possible D match to TRBD2 (7 bases). Trimming cost V 6 bases and J 2 bases, with 18 bases left between them. The germline V gene has CDR1 SGHRS and CDR2 YFSETQ. This CDR3 is built from 15 residues. The variable domain in full, completed from reference TRBV5-1 and TRBJ2-7, reads KAGVTQTPRYLIKTRGQQVTLSCSPISGHRSVSWYQQTPGQGLQFLFEYFSETQRNKGNFPGRFSGRQFSNSRSEMNVSTLELGDSALYLCASTEGGPLTYEQYFGPGTRLTVT.

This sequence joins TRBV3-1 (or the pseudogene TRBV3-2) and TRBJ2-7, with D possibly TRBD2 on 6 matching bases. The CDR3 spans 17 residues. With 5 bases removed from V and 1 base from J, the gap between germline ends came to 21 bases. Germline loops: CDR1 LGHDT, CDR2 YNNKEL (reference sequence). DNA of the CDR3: TGTGCCAGCAGCGGCCGGGCGGGGCGGGACTTTTCCTACGAGCAGTACTTC. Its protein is CASSGRAGRDFSYEQYF.

The CDR3 sequence is CAISNPDRFYGYTF. The CDR3 nucleotides read TGTGCCATCAGTAATCCGGACAGGTTCTATGGCTACACCTTC. The V gene is TRBV10-3, the J gene TRBJ1-2; 7 bases map to TRBD1. Trimming cost V 5 bases and J 4 bases; bases outside gene matches: 7. The CDR3 spans 14 residues. Germline CDR1 ENHRY, CDR2 SYGVKD.

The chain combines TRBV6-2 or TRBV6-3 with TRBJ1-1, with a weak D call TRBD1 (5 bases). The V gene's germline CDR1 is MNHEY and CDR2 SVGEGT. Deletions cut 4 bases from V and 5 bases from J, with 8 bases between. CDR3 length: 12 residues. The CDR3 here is CASSWGRTEAFF. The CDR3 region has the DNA TGTGCCAGCAGTTGGGGCCGGACTGAAGCTTTCTTT.

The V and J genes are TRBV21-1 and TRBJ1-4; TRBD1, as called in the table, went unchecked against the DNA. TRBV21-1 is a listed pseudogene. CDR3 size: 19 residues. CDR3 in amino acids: CASSNHHSFTRGRGEKLFF. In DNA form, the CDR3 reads TGTGCCAGCAGCAACCACCACTCTTTCACAAGGGGGCGCGGTGAAAAACTGTTTTTT.

The CDR3: CASSLWETGTEAFF. The CDR3, as DNA: TGTGCCAGCAGCTTGTGGGAGACGGGGACTGAAGCTTTCTTT. The chain uses TRBV5-4 and TRBJ1-1; D uncertain. Germline values: CDR1 SGHNT, CDR2 YYREEE (reference sequence). The CDR3 extends over 14 amino acids. Trimming removed 1 base from V and 5 bases from J, with 12 bases in between.

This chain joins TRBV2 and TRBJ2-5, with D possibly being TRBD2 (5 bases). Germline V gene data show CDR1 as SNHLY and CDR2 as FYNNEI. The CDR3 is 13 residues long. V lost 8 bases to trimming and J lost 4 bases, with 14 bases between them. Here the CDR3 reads CASAPSPGETQYF. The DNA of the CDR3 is TGTGCCAGCGCCCCTAGCCCCGGAGAGACCCAGTACTTC.